One and the same sample provided the 20 T cell receptor beta chains below, sequenced in a study of cytomegalovirus exposure and HLA in healthy donors. PCR used 60 Vbeta primers and 13 Jbeta primers. Assay: immunoSEQ multiplex PCR; the TCRdb copy retains only in-frame clones and omits some. Recorded for this sample: some 140,000 clones. The sequenced sample consisted of PBMCs. These receptors came from a woman aged 40 to 49 in good health and CMV-seronegative.

The genes are TRBV11-1 and TRBJ1-1; D is possibly TRBD1 (5 bases). This CDR3 has 15 residues. CDR1 SGHAT and CDR2 FQDESV come from the germline V gene (reference sequence). Between the trimmed V and J ends, which lost 2 bases and 9 bases, there was a span of 19 bases. The CDR3 DNA sequence: TGTGCCAGCAGCTTAAGTCAGGGCGGCTCCCAGAAAGCTTTCTTT. It translates to CASSLSQGGSQKAFF.

V usage is TRBV4-1 and J usage is TRBJ1-2; 8 positions match TRBD1. From germline, CDR1 is MGHRA and CDR2 YSYEKL. This CDR3 is built from 13 residues. Trimming removed 7 bases from V and 4 bases from J; junction bases left unmatched: 5. The chain's CDR3 is CASNRTGTYGYTF. CDR3 nucleotides: TGCGCCAGCAACCGGACAGGGACCTATGGCTACACCTTC.

The gene calls are TRBV7-2 and TRBJ1-6; no clear D gene. Germline values: CDR1 SGHTA, CDR2 FQGNSA. V lost 0 bases and J 14 bases, leaving 17 bases between the germline ends. CDR3 length equals 15 residues. The DNA for the CDR3 is TGTGCCAGCAGCTTAGCCTCAATGGCGGGAGTCACCCTCCACTTT. This gives the protein CASSLASMAGVTLHF. Variable domain in full (rest from reference TRBV7-2 and TRBJ1-6): GAGVSQSPSNKVTEKGKDVELRCDPISGHTALYWYRQSLGQGLEFLIYFQGNSAPDKSGLPSDRFSAERTGGSVSTLTIQRTQQEDSAVYLCASSLASMAGVTLHFGNGTRLTVT.

The chain carries TRBV29-1 and TRBJ2-3, with 12 bases fitting TRBD2. The junction had 4 bases not matched to a gene; V was cut back by 3 bases and J by 6 bases. The V gene's germline CDR1 is SQVTM and CDR2 ANQGSEA. The CDR3 extends over 14 amino acids. The CDR3 coding sequence is TGCAGCGTTGATGCTAGCGGGGGGGCCGATACGCAGTATTTT. Amino acid sequence: CSVDASGGADTQYF.

The genes are TRBV27 and TRBJ1-2, with 8 nucleotides matching TRBD1. The CDR3 contains 14 residues. The germline V gene has CDR1 MNHEY and CDR2 SMNVEV (reference sequence). V lost 7 bases, J lost 7 bases, and 11 bases stayed unmatched. The CDR3 protein is CASTPLQQGAGYTF. The DNA for the CDR3 is TGTGCCAGCACCCCCCTACAGCAGGGGGCTGGCTACACCTTC.

J is TRBJ2-3 and V is TRBV7-9; 10 bases map to TRBD2. After removal of 3 bases from V and 5 bases from J, the junction contained 5 bases not matched to a gene. Germline values: CDR1 SEHNR, CDR2 FQNEAQ (reference sequence). The length of the CDR3 is 15 residues. DNA for the CDR3: TGTGCCAGCAGCTTGACTAGCGGGTCCAGAGATACGCAGTATTTT. Its protein is CASSLTSGSRDTQYF.

This chain joins TRBV9 and TRBJ1-1; D gene unclear. The length of the CDR3 is 13 residues. V lost 0 bases and J lost 10, with 13 bases in between. The germline V gene has CDR1 SGDLS and CDR2 YYNGEE. The CDR3 is CASSVAQDAGAFF. Written as DNA, the CDR3 is TGTGCCAGCAGCGTAGCTCAGGATGCTGGAGCTTTCTTT.

This chain joins TRBV7-6 and TRBJ2-5; 9 bases are shared with TRBD1. CDR3 size: 15 residues. The J segment lost 10 bases and the V segment lost 3 bases, leaving 12 bases of the junction unmatched. CDR1 is SGHVS and CDR2 is FNYEAQ in the germline V gene. The chain's CDR3 is CASSFFTLTGGDQYF. CDR3 in DNA: TGTGCCAGCAGCTTCTTTACTCTAACAGGGGGCGACCAGTACTTC. Looking up the rest from reference TRBV7-6 and TRBJ2-5 gives the full variable domain: GAGVSQSPRYKVTKRGQDVALRCDPISGHVSLYWYRQALGQGPEFLTYFNYEAQQDKSGLPNDRFSAERPEGSISTLTIQRTEQRDSAMYRCASSFFTLTGGDQYFGPGTRLLVL.

This chain connects TRBV10-2 to TRBJ2-1; D perhaps matches TRBD2 (5 bases). Trimming stripped 0 bases from V and 9 bases from J, with 9 bases between. CDR1 and CDR2 from the germline V gene are WSHSY and SAAADI. The CDR3 sequence is 13 residues long. Written as DNA, the CDR3 is TGCGCCAGCAGTGAGTCAGGACGGGGTGAGCAGTTCTTC. Translation: CASSESGRGEQFF.

The chain carries TRBV6-5 and TRBJ2-5, with D maybe TRBD1 (6 bases). Germline loops: CDR1 MNHEY, CDR2 SVGAGI. The CDR3 covers 14 residues. V gave up 10 bases and J gave up 2 bases, with 17 bases separating them. The CDR3 DNA is TGTGCCACCGGGACACCGGGAAATCAAGAGACCCAGTACTTC. Translation: CATGTPGNQETQYF.

The chain carries TRBV7-3 and TRBJ2-2; 11 bases line up with TRBD2. Germline V gives CDR1 SGHTA, CDR2 FQGTGA. CDR3 length equals 14 residues. V lost 5 bases, J lost 5 bases, and 1 base stayed unmatched. CDR3 nucleotide sequence: TGTGCCAGCAGCCCTAGCGGGGGGACCGGGGAGCTGTTTTTT. Translation gives CASSPSGGTGELFF.

This chain links TRBV5-1 with TRBJ2-3; possibly TRBD1 for D (6 bases). Germline assignment: CDR1 SGHRS and CDR2 YFSETQ. The germline V and J ends were trimmed by 0 bases and 3 bases, with 14 bases remaining between them. This CDR3 contains 16 residues. As DNA, the CDR3 is TGCGCCAGCAGCTTGGATGGCAGGGGTAAAACAGATACGCAGTATTTT. This codes for CASSLDGRGKTDTQYF.

This chain uses TRBV14 with TRBJ2-2; D is possibly TRBD2 (5 bases). V dropped 0 bases and J dropped 2 bases, with 10 bases sitting between them. Germline CDR1 reads SGHDN; CDR2 reads FVKESK. The CDR3 length is 16 residues. CDR3 DNA sequence: TGTGCCAGCAGCCAAGATAGGAGGCCAAACACCGGGGAGCTGTTTTTT. This translates into CASSQDRRPNTGELFF.

V and J are TRBV14 and TRBJ1-2; possibly TRBD1 for D (6 bases). The V gene lost 3 bases and the J gene lost 4 bases, with 12 bases spanning the gap. The CDR3 extends over 14 amino acids. Germline V lookup: CDR1 SGHDN, CDR2 FVKESK. CDR3 DNA sequence: TGTGCCAGCAGCCATGAACAGGGCCCCTATGGCTACACCTTC. It translates to CASSHEQGPYGYTF.

V is TRBV10-3 and J is TRBJ2-1; TRBD2 matches at 15 bases. Germline CDR1 ENHRY, CDR2 SYGVKD. The CDR3 length is 14 residues. The V segment lost 8 bases and the J segment 7 bases; nucleotides outside the gene matches: 3. CDR3 in amino acids: CAIRTSGGANEQFF. In DNA form, the CDR3 reads TGTGCCATCCGGACTAGCGGGGGGGCTAATGAGCAGTTCTTC.

The chain carries TRBV5-1 and TRBJ1-2, with 7 bases matching TRBD1. J lost 6 bases, V lost 2 bases, and 7 bases had no gene match. The germline V gene encodes CDR1 SGHRS and CDR2 YFSETQ. The CDR3 sequence is 14 residues long. This CDR3 is CASSLGTAWDGYTF. CDR3 DNA sequence: TGCGCCAGCAGCTTAGGGACAGCCTGGGATGGCTACACCTTC.

V and J are TRBV5-1 and TRBJ1-5; TRBD1 aligns across 9 bases. V gave up 4 bases and J gave up 8 bases; unmatched junction bases: 10. CDR3 length: 15 residues. Germline CDR1 reads SGHRS; CDR2 reads YFSETQ. CDR3 region: CASSLLGTGFEPQHF. The CDR3 region has the DNA TGCGCCAGCAGCCTACTAGGGACAGGGTTCGAGCCCCAGCATTTT.

CDR3 residues: CASSLPGTGAEAFF. DNA for the CDR3: TGTGCCAGCAGCTTACCCGGGACAGGTGCCGAAGCTTTCTTT. The gene calls are TRBV5-4 and TRBJ1-1; 8 nucleotides align to TRBD1. J lost 8 bases, V lost 2 bases, and 8 bases had no gene match. Per germline, CDR1 SGHNT and CDR2 YYREEE (reference sequence). The CDR3 loop spans 14 amino acids.

The rearrangement uses TRBV10-2 and TRBJ2-5; TRBD1 matches 9 bases. Trimming removed 6 bases from V and 4 bases from J; junction bases left unmatched: 6. The CDR3 runs to 14 residues. Germline loops: CDR1 WSHSY, CDR2 SAAADI. The CDR3 spells CASRSGTGIETQYF. The CDR3 DNA reads as TGCGCCAGCAGATCCGGGACAGGGATAGAGACCCAGTACTTC.

The chain has TRBV5-1 and TRBJ2-1; TRBD1 is a possible D gene (5 bases). This CDR3 is built from 14 residues. V lost 9 bases and J lost 4, with 17 bases in between. Germline CDR1 and CDR2: SGHRS and YFSETQ. The CDR3 bases are TGCGCCACCACGCTAGGGGCCCTTTACAATGAGCAGTTCTTC. It yields the protein CATTLGALYNEQFF. The full variable domain, in which reference TRBV5-1 and TRBJ2-1 provide the parts outside the CDR3, is KAGVTQTPRYLIKTRGQQVTLSCSPISGHRSVSWYQQTPGQGLQFLFEYFSETQRNKGNFPGRFSGRQFSNSRSEMNVSTLELGDSALYLCATTLGALYNEQFFGPGTRLTVL.